This T cell receptor beta chain was recorded in a study of breast tumors, draining lymph nodes, adjacent tissues. TCRdb re-called the multiplex PCR reads through MiXCR, storing one row per CDR3 protein. The table has approximately 40,000 distinct CDR3 sequences, around a third seen once; the top ten hold 11%. Details on this clonotype: The target antigen is unknown.

V was pared by 0 bases and J by 7 bases, with 14 bases between. The CDR3 has 14 residues. Germline CDR1 is SGDLS and CDR2 is YYNGEE. Study conclusions and caveats: Tumors had less TCR diversity than lymph nodes, more than nontumor tissue.

This clonotype was obtained from a female donor with breast cancer. Some clones in this sample may be carry-over from other donors' samples. This rearrangement joins TRBV9 to TRBJ2-7; D remains unclear. Sample: breast tumor tissue. CDR3 region: CASSVADPYGEQYF. Here the CDR3 DNA reads TGTGCCAGCAGCGTAGCTGACCCCTACGGTGAGCAGTACTTC.